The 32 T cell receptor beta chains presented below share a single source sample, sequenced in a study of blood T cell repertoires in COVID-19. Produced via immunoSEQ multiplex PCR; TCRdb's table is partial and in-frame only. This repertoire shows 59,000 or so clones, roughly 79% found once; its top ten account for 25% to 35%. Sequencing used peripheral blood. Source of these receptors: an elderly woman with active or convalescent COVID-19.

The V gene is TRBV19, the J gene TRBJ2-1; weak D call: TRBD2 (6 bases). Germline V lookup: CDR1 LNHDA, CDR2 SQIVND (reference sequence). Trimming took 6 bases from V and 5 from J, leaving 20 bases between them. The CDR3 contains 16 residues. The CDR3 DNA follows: TGTGCCAGTAGCCAGACTAGTCCCCCGATGGACAATGAGCAGTTCTTC. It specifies CASSQTSPPMDNEQFF.

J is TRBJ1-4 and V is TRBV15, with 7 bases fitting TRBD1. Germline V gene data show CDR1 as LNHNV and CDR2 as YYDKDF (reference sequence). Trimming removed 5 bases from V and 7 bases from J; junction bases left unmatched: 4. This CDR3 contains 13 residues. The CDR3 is CATSGQVFEKLFF. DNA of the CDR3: TGTGCCACCAGCGGACAGGTATTTGAAAAACTGTTTTTT.

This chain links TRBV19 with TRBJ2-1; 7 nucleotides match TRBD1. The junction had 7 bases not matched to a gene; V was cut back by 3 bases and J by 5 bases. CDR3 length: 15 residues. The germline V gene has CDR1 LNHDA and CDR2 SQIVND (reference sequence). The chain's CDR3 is CASSMGDSLNNEQFF. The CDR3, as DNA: TGTGCCAGTAGTATGGGGGACAGTTTAAACAATGAGCAGTTCTTC.

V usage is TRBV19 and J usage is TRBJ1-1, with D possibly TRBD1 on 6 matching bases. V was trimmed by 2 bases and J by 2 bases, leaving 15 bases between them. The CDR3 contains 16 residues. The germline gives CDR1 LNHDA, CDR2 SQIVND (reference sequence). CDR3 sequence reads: CASSILDSQHNTEAFF. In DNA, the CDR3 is TGTGCCAGTAGTATACTGGACAGCCAACATAACACTGAAGCTTTCTTT.

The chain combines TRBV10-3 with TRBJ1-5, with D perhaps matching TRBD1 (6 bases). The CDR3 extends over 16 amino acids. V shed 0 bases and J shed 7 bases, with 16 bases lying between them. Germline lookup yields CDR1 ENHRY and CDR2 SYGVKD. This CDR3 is CAISESGGGKEQPQHF. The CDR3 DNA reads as TGTGCCATCAGTGAGTCAGGGGGGGGCAAGGAGCAGCCCCAGCATTTT.

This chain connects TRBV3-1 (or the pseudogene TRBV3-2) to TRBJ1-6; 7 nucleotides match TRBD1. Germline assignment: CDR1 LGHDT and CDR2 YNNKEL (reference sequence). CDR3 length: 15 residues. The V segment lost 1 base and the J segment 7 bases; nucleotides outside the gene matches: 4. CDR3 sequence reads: CASSQATGVNSPLHF. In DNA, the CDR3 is TGTGCCAGCAGCCAAGCTACAGGGGTCAATTCACCCCTCCACTTT.

For the CDR3, the DNA is TGCGCCAGCAGCCTGACAGGGGGCCTGAACACTGAAGCTTTCTTT. Translating it yields CASSLTGGLNTEAFF. The chain couples TRBV5-1 to TRBJ1-1; 10 bases line up with TRBD1. The germline V gene has CDR1 SGHRS and CDR2 YFSETQ. After removal of 4 bases from V and 0 bases from J, the junction contained 3 bases not matched to a gene. This CDR3 contains 15 residues.

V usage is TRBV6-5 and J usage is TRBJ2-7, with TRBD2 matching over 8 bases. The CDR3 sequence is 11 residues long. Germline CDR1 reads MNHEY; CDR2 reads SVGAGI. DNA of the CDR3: TGTGCGTCGCGGGGGGCCCACGAGCAGTACTTC. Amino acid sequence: CASRGAHEQYF.

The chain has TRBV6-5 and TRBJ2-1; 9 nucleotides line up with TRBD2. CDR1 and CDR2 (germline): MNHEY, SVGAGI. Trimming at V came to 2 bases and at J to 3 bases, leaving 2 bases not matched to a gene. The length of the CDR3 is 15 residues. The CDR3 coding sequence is TGTGCCAGCAGTTACCTTAGCGGGGGCTACAATGAGCAGTTCTTC. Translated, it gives CASSYLSGGYNEQFF.

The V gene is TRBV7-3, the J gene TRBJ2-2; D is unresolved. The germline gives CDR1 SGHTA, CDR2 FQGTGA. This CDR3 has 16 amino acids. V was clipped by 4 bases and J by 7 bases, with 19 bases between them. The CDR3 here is CASSSQVPGSGGELFF. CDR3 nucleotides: TGTGCCAGCAGCTCCCAAGTACCGGGTTCGGGCGGGGAGCTGTTTTTT.

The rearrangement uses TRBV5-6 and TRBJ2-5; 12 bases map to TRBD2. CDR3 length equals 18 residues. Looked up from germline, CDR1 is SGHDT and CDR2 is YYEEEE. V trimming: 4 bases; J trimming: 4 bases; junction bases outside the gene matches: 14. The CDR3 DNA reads TGTGCCAGCAGCACGTTTGCCCTAGCGGGGGGGCCGGGAGAGACCCAGTACTTC. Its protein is CASSTFALAGGPGETQYF.

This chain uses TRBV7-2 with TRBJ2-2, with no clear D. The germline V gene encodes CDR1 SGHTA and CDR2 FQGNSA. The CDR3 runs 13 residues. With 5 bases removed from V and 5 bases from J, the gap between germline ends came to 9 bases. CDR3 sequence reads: CASSRRGTGELFF. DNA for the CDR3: TGTGCCAGCAGCCGCCGAGGTACCGGGGAGCTGTTTTTT.

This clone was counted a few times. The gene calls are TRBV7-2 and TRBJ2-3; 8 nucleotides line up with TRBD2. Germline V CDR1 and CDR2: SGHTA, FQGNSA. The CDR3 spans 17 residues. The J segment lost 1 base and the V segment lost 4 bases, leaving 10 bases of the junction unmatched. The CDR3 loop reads CASSYIRGRGGTDTQYF. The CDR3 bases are TGTGCCAGCAGCTACATAAGAGGGCGGGGGGGCACAGATACGCAGTATTTT.

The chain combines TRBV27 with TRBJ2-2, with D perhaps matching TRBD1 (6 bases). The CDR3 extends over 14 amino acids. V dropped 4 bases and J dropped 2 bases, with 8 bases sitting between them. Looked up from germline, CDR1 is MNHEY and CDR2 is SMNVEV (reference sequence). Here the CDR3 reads CASSSTGNTGELFF. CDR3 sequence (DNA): TGTGCCAGCAGTTCGACAGGAAACACCGGGGAGCTGTTTTTT.

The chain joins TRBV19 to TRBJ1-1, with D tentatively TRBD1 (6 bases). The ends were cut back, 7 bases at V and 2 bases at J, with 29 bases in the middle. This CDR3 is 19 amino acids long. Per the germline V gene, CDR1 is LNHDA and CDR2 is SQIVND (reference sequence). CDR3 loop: CASIRKPGGRYRDNTEAFF. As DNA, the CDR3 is TGTGCCAGTATCAGAAAACCGGGGGGCAGGTATAGGGATAACACTGAAGCTTTCTTT.

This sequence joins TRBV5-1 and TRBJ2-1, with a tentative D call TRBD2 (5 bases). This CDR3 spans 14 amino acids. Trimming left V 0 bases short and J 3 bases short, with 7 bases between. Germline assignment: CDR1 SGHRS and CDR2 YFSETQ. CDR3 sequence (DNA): TGCGCCAGCAGCTTGGTCGGGATCTACAATGAGCAGTTCTTC. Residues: CASSLVGIYNEQFF.

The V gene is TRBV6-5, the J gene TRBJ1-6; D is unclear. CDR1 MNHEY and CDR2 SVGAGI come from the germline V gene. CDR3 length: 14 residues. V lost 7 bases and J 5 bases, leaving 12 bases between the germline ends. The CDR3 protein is CASTSRSDNSPLHF. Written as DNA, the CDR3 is TGTGCCAGCACGTCACGGAGCGATAATTCACCCCTCCACTTT.

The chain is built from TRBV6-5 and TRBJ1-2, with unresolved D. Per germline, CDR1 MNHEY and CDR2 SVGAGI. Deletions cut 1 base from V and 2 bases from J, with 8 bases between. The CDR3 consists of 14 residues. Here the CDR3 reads CASSYLGKNYGYTF. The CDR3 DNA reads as TGTGCCAGCAGTTACTTGGGCAAAAACTATGGCTACACCTTC.

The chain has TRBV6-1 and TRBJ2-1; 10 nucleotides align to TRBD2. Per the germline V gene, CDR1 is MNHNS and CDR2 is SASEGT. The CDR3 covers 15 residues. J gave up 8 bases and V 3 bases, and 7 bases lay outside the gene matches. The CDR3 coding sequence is TGTGCCAGCAGTGATGAAGCGGGGGGGCGTGATGAGCAGTTCTTC. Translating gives CASSDEAGGRDEQFF.

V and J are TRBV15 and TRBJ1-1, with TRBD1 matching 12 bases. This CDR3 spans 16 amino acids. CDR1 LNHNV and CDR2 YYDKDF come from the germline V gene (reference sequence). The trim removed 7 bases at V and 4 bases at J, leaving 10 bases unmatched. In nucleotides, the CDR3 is TGTGCCACCAATCCGGGACAGGGGGCGTTTAGCACTGAAGCTTTCTTT. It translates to CATNPGQGAFSTEAFF.

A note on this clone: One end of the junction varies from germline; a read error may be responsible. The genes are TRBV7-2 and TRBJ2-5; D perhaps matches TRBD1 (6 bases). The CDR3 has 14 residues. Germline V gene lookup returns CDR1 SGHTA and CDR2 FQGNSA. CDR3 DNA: TGTGCCAGCAGCTTAGCCTGGGGGCAAGAGACTCAGTACTTC. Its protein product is CASSLAWGQETQYF.

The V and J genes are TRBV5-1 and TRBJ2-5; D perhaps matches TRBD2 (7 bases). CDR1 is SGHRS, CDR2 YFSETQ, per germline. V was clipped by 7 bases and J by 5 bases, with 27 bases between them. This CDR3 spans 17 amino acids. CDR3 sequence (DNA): TGCGCCAGCCCCCCTGGGGTGGGCGGGGGCTTGGGGGAGACCCAGTACTTC. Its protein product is CASPPGVGGGLGETQYF.

The CDR3 DNA follows: TGTGCCAGCAGCCAAGCCGGGAACACCATATATTTT. This translates into CASSQAGNTIYF. The genes are TRBV3-1 (or the pseudogene TRBV3-2) and TRBJ1-3; D is unclear. In germline, CDR1 is LGHDT, CDR2 YNNKEL (reference sequence). The germline V and J ends were trimmed by 1 base and 7 bases, with 5 bases remaining between them. This CDR3 is 12 amino acids long.

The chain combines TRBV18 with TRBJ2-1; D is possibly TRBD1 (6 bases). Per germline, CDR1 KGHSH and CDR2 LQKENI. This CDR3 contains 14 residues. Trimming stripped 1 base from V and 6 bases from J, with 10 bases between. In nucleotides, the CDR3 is TGTGCCAGCTCACCACGAGGGGGTGGCAATGAGCAGTTCTTC. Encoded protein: CASSPRGGGNEQFF.

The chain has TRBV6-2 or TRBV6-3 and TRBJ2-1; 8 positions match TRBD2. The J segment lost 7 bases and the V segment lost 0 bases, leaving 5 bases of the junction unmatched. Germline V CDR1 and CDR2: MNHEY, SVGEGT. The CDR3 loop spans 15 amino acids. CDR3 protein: CASSYSAGEPNEQFF. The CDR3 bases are TGTGCCAGCAGTTACTCAGCGGGGGAACCGAATGAGCAGTTCTTC.

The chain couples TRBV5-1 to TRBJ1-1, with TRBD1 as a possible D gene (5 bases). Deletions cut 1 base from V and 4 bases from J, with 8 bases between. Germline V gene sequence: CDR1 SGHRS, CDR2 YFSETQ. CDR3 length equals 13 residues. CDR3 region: CASSLLGPTEAFF. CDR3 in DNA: TGCGCCAGCAGCTTGTTGGGGCCCACTGAAGCTTTCTTT.

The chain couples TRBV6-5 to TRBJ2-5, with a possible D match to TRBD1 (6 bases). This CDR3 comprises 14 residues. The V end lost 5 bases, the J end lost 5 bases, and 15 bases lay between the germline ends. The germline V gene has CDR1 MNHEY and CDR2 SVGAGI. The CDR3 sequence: CASSKNRVGETQYF. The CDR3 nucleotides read TGTGCCAGCAGTAAAAACAGGGTGGGCGAGACCCAGTACTTC.

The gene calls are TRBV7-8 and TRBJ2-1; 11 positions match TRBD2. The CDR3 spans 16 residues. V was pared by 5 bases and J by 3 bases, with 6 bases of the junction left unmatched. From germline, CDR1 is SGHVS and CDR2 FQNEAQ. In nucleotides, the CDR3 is TGTGCCAGCAGCCCCCAGCTAGCGGGAGGCTACAATGAGCAGTTCTTC. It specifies CASSPQLAGGYNEQFF.

CDR3 sequence (DNA): TGTGCCAGCAGCTTAGAGTGGGACAGGGTGCTGCCTGCTTTCTTT. Translation gives CASSLEWDRVLPAFF. The V call is TRBV7-9, the J call TRBJ1-1; 9 positions agree with TRBD1. From germline, CDR1 is SEHNR and CDR2 FQNEAQ (reference sequence). The CDR3 consists of 15 residues. V dropped 1 base and J dropped 11; count of bases not matched to a gene: 11.

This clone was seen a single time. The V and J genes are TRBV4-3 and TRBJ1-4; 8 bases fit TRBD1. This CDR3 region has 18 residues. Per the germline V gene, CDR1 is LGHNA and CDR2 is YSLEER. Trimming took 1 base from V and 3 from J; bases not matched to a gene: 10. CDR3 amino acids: CASSQAGGAGRANEKLFF. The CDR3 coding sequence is TGCGCCAGCAGCCAAGCAGGGGGCGCCGGTCGGGCTAATGAAAAACTGTTTTTT.

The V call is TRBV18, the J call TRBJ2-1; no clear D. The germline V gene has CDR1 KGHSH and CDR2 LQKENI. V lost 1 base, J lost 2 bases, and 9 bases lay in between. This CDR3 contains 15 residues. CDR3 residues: CASSPQNGAYNEQFF. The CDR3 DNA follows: TGTGCCAGCTCACCACAGAACGGAGCCTACAATGAGCAGTTCTTC.

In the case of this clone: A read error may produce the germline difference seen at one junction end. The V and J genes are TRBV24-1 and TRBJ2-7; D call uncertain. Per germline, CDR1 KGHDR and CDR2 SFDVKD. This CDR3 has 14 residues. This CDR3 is CATSDFPRSSEQYF. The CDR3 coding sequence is TGTGCCACCAGTGATTTCCCCAGGTCCTCCGAGCAGTACTTC.